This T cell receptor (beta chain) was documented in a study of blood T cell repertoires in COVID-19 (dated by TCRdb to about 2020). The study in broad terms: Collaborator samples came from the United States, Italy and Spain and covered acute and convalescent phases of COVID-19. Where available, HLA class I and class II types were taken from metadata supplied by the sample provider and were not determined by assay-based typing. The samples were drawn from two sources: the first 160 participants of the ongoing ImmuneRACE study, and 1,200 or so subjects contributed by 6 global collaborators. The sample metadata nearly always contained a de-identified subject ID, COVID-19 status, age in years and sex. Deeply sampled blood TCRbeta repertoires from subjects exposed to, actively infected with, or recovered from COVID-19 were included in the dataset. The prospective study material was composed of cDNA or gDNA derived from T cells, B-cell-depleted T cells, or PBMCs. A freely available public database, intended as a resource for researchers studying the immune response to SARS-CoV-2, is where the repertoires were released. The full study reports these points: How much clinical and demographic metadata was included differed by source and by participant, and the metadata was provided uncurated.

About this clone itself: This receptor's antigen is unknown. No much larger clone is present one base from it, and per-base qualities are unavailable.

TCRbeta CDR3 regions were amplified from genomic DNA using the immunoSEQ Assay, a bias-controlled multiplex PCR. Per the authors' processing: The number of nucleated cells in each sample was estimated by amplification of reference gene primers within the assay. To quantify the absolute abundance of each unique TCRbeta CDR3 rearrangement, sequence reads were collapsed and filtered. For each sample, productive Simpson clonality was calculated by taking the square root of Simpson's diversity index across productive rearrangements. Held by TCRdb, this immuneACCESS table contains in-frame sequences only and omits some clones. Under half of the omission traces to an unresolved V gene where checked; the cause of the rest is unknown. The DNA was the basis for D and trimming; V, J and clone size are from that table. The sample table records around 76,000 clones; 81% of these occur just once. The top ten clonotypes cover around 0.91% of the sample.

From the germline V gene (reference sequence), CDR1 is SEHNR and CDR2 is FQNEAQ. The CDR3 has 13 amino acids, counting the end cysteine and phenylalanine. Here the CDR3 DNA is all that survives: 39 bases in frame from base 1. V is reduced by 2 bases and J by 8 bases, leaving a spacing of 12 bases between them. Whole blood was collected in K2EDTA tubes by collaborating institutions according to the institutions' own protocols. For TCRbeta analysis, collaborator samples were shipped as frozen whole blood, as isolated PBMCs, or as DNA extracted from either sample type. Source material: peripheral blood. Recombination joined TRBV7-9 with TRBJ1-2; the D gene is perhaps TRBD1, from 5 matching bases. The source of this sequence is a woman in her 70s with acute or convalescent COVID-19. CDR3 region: CASSLSGGDGYTF. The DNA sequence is TGTGCCAGCAGCTTAAGCGGGGGGGACGGCTACACCTTC.